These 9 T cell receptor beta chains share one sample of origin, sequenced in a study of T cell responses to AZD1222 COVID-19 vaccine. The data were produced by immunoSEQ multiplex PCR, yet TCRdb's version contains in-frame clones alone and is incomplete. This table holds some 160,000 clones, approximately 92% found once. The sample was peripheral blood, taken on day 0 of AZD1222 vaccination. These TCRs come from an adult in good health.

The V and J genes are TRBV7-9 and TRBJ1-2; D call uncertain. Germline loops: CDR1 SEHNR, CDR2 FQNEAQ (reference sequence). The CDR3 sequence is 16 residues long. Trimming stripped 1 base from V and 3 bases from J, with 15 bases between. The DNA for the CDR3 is TGTGCCAGCAGCTTAGACTCCAGAGGGCTATACTATGGCTACACCTTC. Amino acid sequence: CASSLDSRGLYYGYTF.

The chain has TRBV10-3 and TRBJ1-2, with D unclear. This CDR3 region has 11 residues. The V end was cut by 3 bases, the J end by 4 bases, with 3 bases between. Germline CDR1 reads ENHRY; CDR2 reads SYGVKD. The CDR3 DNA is TGTGCCATCAGTGACCCCTATGGCTACACCTTC. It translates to CAISDPYGYTF.

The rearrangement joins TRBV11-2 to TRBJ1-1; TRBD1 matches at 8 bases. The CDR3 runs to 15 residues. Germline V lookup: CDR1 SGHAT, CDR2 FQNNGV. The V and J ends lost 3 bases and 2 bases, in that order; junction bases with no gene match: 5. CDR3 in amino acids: CASSFTGGANTEAFF. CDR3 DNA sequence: TGTGCCAGCAGCTTCACAGGGGGGGCTAACACTGAAGCTTTCTTT.

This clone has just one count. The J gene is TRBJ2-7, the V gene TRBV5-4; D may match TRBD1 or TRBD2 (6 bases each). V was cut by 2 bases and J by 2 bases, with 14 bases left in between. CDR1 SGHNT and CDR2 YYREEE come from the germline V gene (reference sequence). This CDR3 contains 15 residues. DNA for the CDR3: TGTGCCAGCAGCTTAGGGGGGCCCAGAGCCTACGAGCAGTACTTC. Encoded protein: CASSLGGPRAYEQYF.

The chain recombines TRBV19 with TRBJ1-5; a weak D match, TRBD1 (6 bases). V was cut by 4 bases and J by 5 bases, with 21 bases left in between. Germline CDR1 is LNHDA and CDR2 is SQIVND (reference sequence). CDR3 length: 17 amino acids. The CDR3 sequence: CASSKGGPGGLYQPQHF. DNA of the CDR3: TGTGCCAGTAGTAAAGGGGGACCGGGGGGGTTGTATCAGCCCCAGCATTTT. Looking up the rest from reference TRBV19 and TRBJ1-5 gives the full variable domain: DGGITQSPKYLFRKEGQNVTLSCEQNLNHDAMYWYRQDPGQGLRLIYYSQIVNDFQKGDIAEGYSVSREKKESFPLTVTSAQKNPTAFYLCASSKGGPGGLYQPQHFGDGTRLSIL.

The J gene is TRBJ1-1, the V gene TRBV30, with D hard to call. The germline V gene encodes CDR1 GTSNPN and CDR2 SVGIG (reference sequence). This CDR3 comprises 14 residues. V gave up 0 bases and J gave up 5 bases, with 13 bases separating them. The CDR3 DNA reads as TGTGCCTGGAGTGTGGGCGTAGTTAGGACTGAAGCTTTCTTT. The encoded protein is CAWSVGVVRTEAFF.

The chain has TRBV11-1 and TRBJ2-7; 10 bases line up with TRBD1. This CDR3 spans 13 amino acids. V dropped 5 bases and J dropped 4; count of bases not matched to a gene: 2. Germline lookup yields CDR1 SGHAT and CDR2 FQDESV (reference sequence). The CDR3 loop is CASSRDRGYEQYF. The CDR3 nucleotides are TGTGCCAGCAGCCGGGACAGGGGTTACGAGCAGTACTTC.

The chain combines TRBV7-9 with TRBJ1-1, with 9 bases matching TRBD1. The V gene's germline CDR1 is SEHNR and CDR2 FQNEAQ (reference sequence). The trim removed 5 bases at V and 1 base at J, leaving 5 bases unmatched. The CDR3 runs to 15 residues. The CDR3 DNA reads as TGTGCCAGCAGCACTCGACAGGGGGGGAACACTGAAGCTTTCTTT. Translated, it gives CASSTRQGGNTEAFF.

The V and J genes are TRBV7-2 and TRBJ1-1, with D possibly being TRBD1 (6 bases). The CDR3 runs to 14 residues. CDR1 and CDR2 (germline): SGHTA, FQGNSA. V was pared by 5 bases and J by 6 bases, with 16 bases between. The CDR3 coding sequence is TGTGCCAGCAGCCCTACGGGGGGGCTCGCTGAAGCTTTCTTT. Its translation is CASSPTGGLAEAFF.